A selection of T cell receptor beta chains follows, all from one sample in a study of neurological immune-mediated disorders. TCRdb passed the 5' RACE reads through MiXCR, listing each CDR3 protein once. The table includes about 14,000 distinct CDR3 sequences, roughly an eighth detected once. Sequences were obtained from CD8+ T cells from blood. The source is a female donor with HTLV-1-associated myelopathy (HAM/TSP). CDR3s include the opening cysteine and the closing phenylalanine or tryptophan. The order of the fields is V gene, CDR3 length, clone size, J gene, D gene, CDR3 protein, CDR3 DNA. D genes are given only for firm matches. A row's size may be missing; if present it is once, few, many or a size class.

TRBV20-1,14,many,TRBJ2-3,.,CSARETGHGDTQYF,TGCAGTGCTAGAGAGACCGGGCACGGGGATACGCAGTATTTT
TRBV7-9,15,.,TRBJ2-3,.,CASSASSESTDTQYF,TGTGCCAGCAGCGCTTCTAGCGAGAGCACAGATACGCAGTATTTT
TRBV15,12,.,TRBJ2-5,TRBD2,CATSSAGETQYF,TGTGCCACCAGCTCAGCGGGGGAGACCCAGTACTTC
TRBV28,13,medium-sized,TRBJ1-2,.,CASSFRGEYGYTF,TGTGCCAGCAGTTTTAGGGGGGAGTATGGCTACACCTTC
TRBV2,13,many,TRBJ2-2,.,CASTGQITGELFF,TGTGCCAGCACTGGACAAATCACCGGGGAGCTGTTTTTT
TRBV5-6,13,.,TRBJ1-1,.,CASSTRLNTEAFF,TGTGCCAGCAGCACCCGTTTGAACACTGAAGCTTTCTTT
TRBV14,14,.,TRBJ1-5,.,CASSQAGSQDTQHF,TGTGCCAGCAGCCAAGCAGGGTCTCAAGATACGCAGCATTTT
TRBV7-9,15,many,TRBJ2-7,.,CASMRTGLGFYEQYF,TGTGCCAGTATGAGGACGGGACTGGGCTTCTACGAGCAGTACTTC
TRBV6-4,15,.,TRBJ2-1,.,CDSSDSPRGPYEQFF,TGTGACAGCAGTGACTCACCGCGGGGCCCGTACGAGCAGTTCTTC
TRBV6-2/TRBV6-3,15,many,TRBJ1-2,TRBD1,CASETSGDRAYGYTF,TGTGCCAGCGAGACCTCCGGAGACAGGGCCTATGGCTACACCTTC
TRBV6-5,17,many,TRBJ2-2,TRBD1,CASSYLTGYANTGELFF,TGTGCCAGCAGTTACTTGACAGGGTATGCGAACACCGGGGAGCTGTTTTTT
TRBV6-5,12,many,TRBJ1-6,.,CASSPDAVTLHF,TGTGCCAGCAGTCCTGACGCGGTCACCCTCCACTTT
TRBV24-1,13,few,TRBJ2-3,.,CANSDIQGDTQYF,TGTGCCAACAGTGATATCCAGGGAGATACGCAGTATTTT
TRBV4-3,16,many,TRBJ2-1,TRBD2,CASSQEWTSGVNEQFF,TGCGCCAGCAGCCAAGAGTGGACTAGCGGGGTGAATGAGCAGTTCTTC
TRBV12-3/TRBV12-4,14,medium-sized,TRBJ2-5,.,CASSPRTYQETQYF,TGTGCCAGCAGTCCCCGGACCTATCAAGAGACCCAGTACTTC
TRBV5-6,16,many,TRBJ1-2,TRBD1,CASSSTGQGDRYGYTF,TGTGCCAGCAGCTCCACGGGACAGGGTGATCGGTATGGCTACACCTTC
TRBV10-3,13,many,TRBJ2-1,.,CATREVVNNEQFF,TGTGCCACCCGTGAGGTAGTCAACAATGAGCAGTTCTTC
TRBV28,12,many,TRBJ2-7,.,CASSTTDDEQYF,TGTGCCAGCAGCACAACAGACGACGAGCAGTACTTC
TRBV29-1,14,.,TRBJ1-5,.,CSVVWGYANQTQHF,TGCAGCGTTGTTTGGGGCTACGCCAATCAGACCCAGCATTTT
TRBV6-2/TRBV6-3,17,many,TRBJ1-1,.,CASSYSNRVGVDTEAFF,TGTGCCAGCAGTTACTCGAACAGGGTGGGAGTCGACACTGAAGCTTTCTTT
TRBV7-9,14,many,TRBJ2-5,.,CASSQVGRGETQYF,TGTGCCAGCAGTCAAGTGGGTAGGGGAGAGACCCAGTACTTC
TRBV5-5,15,many,TRBJ2-2,TRBD2,CASRYGGVSTGELFF,TGTGCCAGCAGATACGGGGGGGTTAGCACCGGGGAGCTGTTTTTT
TRBV29-1,15,many,TRBJ2-3,.,CSVEGGVFSVATQYF,TGCAGCGTTGAAGGGGGCGTTTTCAGTGTGGCTACGCAGTATTTT
TRBV6-5,17,many,TRBJ2-5,TRBD2,CASVLRGTSGLQETQYF,TGTGCCAGCGTCTTAAGGGGGACTAGCGGGCTACAAGAGACCCAGTACTTC
TRBV6-5,14,many,TRBJ1-6,TRBD1,CASSRTGSNSPLHF,TGTGCCAGCTCAAGGACAGGGTCTAATTCACCCCTCCACTTT
TRBV29-1,11,once,TRBJ2-7,.,CSVEDSYEQYF,TGCAGCGTTGAAGATTCTTACGAGCAGTACTTC
TRBV7-9,15,medium-sized,TRBJ1-2,TRBD1,CASSPPSLTGDGYTF,TGTGCCAGCAGCCCCCCCTCCTTAACAGGGGATGGCTACACCTTC
TRBV25-1,15,many,TRBJ2-1,.,CASSELEGEAREQFF,TGTGCCAGCAGTGAATTAGAGGGGGAGGCTCGTGAGCAGTTCTTC
TRBV5-6,12,many,TRBJ1-1,.,CASSLTGAEAFF,TGTGCCAGCAGCTTGACCGGGGCTGAAGCTTTCTTT
TRBV3-1,13,many,TRBJ2-7,.,CASSQIGSYEQYF,TGTGCCAGCAGCCAAATCGGGAGTTACGAGCAGTACTTC
TRBV28,18,many,TRBJ2-7,TRBD2,CASSSPYTALAGYYEQYF,TGTGCCAGCAGTTCGCCTTACACCGCCCTAGCGGGATATTACGAGCAGTACTTC
TRBV6-1,16,many,TRBJ2-7,.,CASSEDVRGANYEQYF,TGTGCCAGCAGTGAGGATGTACGGGGGGCGAACTACGAGCAGTACTTC
TRBV6-2/TRBV6-3,16,many,TRBJ2-7,.,CASSYSTTVVNYEQYF,TGTGCCAGCAGTTACTCGACAACAGTAGTAAACTACGAGCAGTACTTC
TRBV6-5,12,many,TRBJ2-1,.,CASSYGLGGQFF,TGTGCCAGCAGTTACGGTCTTGGCGGGCAGTTCTTC
TRBV11-2,11,many,TRBJ2-7,.,CASSFGVEQYF,TGTGCCAGCAGCTTTGGGGTCGAGCAGTACTTC
TRBV7-8,13,many,TRBJ2-7,.,CASREVGSYEQYF,TGTGCCAGCCGTGAGGTAGGCTCCTACGAGCAGTACTTC
TRBV20-1,14,many,TRBJ2-1,TRBD1,CSARGDREANEQFF,TGCAGTGCTAGAGGGGACAGGGAAGCGAATGAGCAGTTCTTC
TRBV7-9,15,many,TRBJ1-4,.,CASSLNVPQGEKLFF,TGTGCCAGCAGCTTAAACGTTCCTCAAGGGGAAAAACTGTTTTTT
TRBV6-1,16,many,TRBJ2-2,TRBD2,CASSLLAGTNTGELFF,TGTGCCAGCAGTCTTCTAGCGGGGACGAACACCGGGGAGCTGTTTTTT
TRBV4-1,14,many,TRBJ1-4,.,CASSQGGEYEKLFF,TGCGCCAGCAGCCAGGGCGGCGAGTATGAAAAACTGTTTTTT
TRBV7-8,14,many,TRBJ2-7,TRBD2,CASSTSGGNYEQYF,TGTGCCAGCAGTACTAGCGGGGGAAACTACGAGCAGTACTTC
TRBV7-9,16,few,TRBJ2-3,.,CASSLPQDKATDTQYF,TGTGCCAGCAGCTTACCACAGGACAAAGCCACAGATACGCAGTATTTT
TRBV12-3/TRBV12-4,15,many,TRBJ2-3,.,CASSSRPVSSDTQYF,TGTGCCAGCAGCTCCCGACCCGTTAGTTCAGATACGCAGTATTTT
TRBV11-2,16,many,TRBJ2-3,.,CASSLGVDSQGDTQYF,TGTGCCAGCAGCTTAGGGGTGGACAGCCAAGGGGATACGCAGTATTTT
TRBV2,14,many,TRBJ2-7,.,CASSVRDFSYEQYF,TGTGCCAGCAGTGTTCGGGACTTCTCCTACGAGCAGTACTTC
TRBV6-5,16,many,TRBJ1-1,.,CASSYSTSQGSTEAFF,TGTGCCAGCAGTTACTCGACTTCCCAGGGGTCGACTGAAGCTTTCTTT